The clone carrying this T cell receptor beta chain was picked up many times. Its target is not known. Trimming stripped 2 bases from V and 3 bases from J, with 14 bases between. The germline V gene has CDR1 SGHRS and CDR2 YFSETQ. The CDR3 length is 16 residues. The sequenced template was RNA, covering the TCR beta CDR3 region. An opening RT-PCR round employed HTBI primers and preceded a second-round multiplex PCR. TCRdb fed the multiplex PCR reads into MiXCR, producing one record per CDR3 protein. This repertoire shows some 350,000 distinct CDR3 sequences, approximately 17% found once; its top ten account for 2.4%. Establishment of the diagnosis relied upon clinical symptoms, serum thyroxine, TRAb, thyroid ultrasound and orbital computed tomography. The PBMCs originated from approximately 10 ml of fresh peripheral blood. The sample originates from a study of Graves' ophthalmopathy and Graves' hyperthyroidism.

Study-level points and caveats: Most thyroid clonotypes with frequency above 0.001 were detected in blood too. Ophthalmopathy and stable hyperthyroidism were discriminated by a 13-signature model, with over 85% sensitivity and about 76% specificity.

The genes are TRBV5-1 and TRBJ2-2, with D perhaps TRBD2 (5 bases). The material sequenced was peripheral blood. This TCR derives from an adult woman with stable Graves' hyperthyroidism. CDR3 sequence: CASSFGNRDYTGELFF. In DNA form, the CDR3 reads TGCGCCAGCAGCTTCGGGAATCGCGATTACACCGGGGAGCTGTTTTTT. Looking up the rest from reference TRBV5-1 and TRBJ2-2 gives the full variable domain: KAGVTQTPRYLIKTRGQQVTLSCSPISGHRSVSWYQQTPGQGLQFLFEYFSETQRNKGNFPGRFSGRQFSNSRSEMNVSTLELGDSALYLCASSFGNRDYTGELFFGEGSRLTVL.